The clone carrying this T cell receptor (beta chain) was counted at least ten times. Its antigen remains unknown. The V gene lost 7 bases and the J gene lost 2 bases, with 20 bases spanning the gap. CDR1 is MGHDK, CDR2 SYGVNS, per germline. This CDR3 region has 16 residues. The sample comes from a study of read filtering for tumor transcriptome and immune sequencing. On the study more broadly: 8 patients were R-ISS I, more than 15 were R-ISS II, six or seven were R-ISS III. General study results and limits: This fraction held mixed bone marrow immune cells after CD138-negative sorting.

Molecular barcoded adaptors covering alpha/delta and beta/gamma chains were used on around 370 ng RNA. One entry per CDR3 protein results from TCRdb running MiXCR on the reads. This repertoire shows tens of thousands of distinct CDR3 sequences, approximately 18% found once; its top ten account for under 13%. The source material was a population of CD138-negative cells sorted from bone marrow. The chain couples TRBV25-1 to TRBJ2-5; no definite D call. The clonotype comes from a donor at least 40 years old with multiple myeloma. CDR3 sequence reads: CASTSGTPEMQETQYF. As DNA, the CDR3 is TGTGCCAGCACCTCAGGTACCCCGGAGATGCAAGAGACCCAGTACTTC.